This T cell receptor beta chain appears in the sequencing data of a study of T cell responses to AZD1222 COVID-19 vaccine (dated by TCRdb to the early 2020s). The study in broad terms: TCR sequencing was performed for roughly 250 trial participants, of whom about 200 were given two doses of AZD1222 and approximately 26 were given two doses of MenACWY control vaccine. Trial participants were enrolled by age into 18-55, 56-69 and 70-plus year subgroups, with 148, 28 and 57 TCR-sequenced participants respectively. Results the study describes overall, beyond this receptor: No day 14 peak-response samples were available, so repertoires were characterized only after the peak T cell response. After two AZD1222 doses, both the breadth and the depth of spike-specific TCRs were significantly higher than at day 0 and than in MenACWY recipients. Nearly half of unique spike-specific TCRs reportedly recognized epitopes outside regions mutated in the B.1.351 and B.1.1.7 variants. Only a handful of AZD1222 recipients were SARS-CoV-2 seropositive at baseline, limiting conclusions about previously exposed vaccinees. Vaccine-associated CD4 TCRs spanned the whole spike protein, with dominant responses in regions 160-218 and 743-854. Most participants were white British and females outnumbered males, and the authors suggested that clonal diversity may have been underestimated. In the small 56-69-year group, the increase in depth fell short of significance, most likely because of low power.

Of note for this clone: Its antigen has not been determined. No base qualities exist here, and no much larger clone lies one base off it.

The CDR3 regions of human TCRbeta chains were analyzed by immunosequencing. The original methods were these. TCRs in the repertoires were compared against a reference library of SARS-CoV-2-specific TCRs that had been generated with the MIRA antigen-specificity platform. Breadth was defined as the fraction of unique TCRs that were SARS-CoV-2-associated, and depth was defined as the fraction of total T cells that were SARS-CoV-2-associated. Using the MIRA data, every spike-specific TCR was mapped to the spike region that the TCR reacted to and assigned to either a CD4 or a CD8 class. Log10-transformed breadth and depth values were compared by one-way ANOVA with Sidak's multiple comparisons tests. Drawn from immuneACCESS, this table holds only the in-frame rearrangements with V and J called that TCRdb kept. Clones are partly lost; checked studies trace under half to an unresolved V gene and leave the rest unexplained. V and J calls and clone size are copied from that table; D and trimming were computed from the DNA. Present in this sample are 110,000 or so clones, about 85% of which were seen just once. 2.5% to 3.5% of the sample belongs to the ten largest clones.

Read against the paper, the sample's time point label means: about 28 days (+/-7) after the second vaccine dose. AZD1222 recipients given second doses at about 4 weeks or at about 12 weeks were pooled, since spike-specific TCR depth and breadth were not found to differ between the two schedules. Samples from vaccinated people were obtained from the UK trials COV001 and COV002, which included a single-blind randomized controlled phase 2/3 trial of AZD1222 (ChAdOx1 nCoV-19) in healthy adults. For TCRbeta chain sequencing, PBMC samples were collected from trial participants at day 0 and at day 28 after the second dose. The germline V gene encodes CDR1 SGHTA and CDR2 FQGNSA. V loses 2 bases of germline sequence and J loses 1 base, and the interval between the two ends is 8 bases. The CDR3 runs 14 amino acids, cysteine and phenylalanine included. Only CDR3 DNA remains: 42 bases, in frame from the first base.

Sequences were derived from peripheral blood, sampled 28 days after the second AZD1222 dose. Here the chain combines TRBV7-2 and TRBJ1-1; a tentative D call is TRBD1 (5 bases match). This sequence was found in an adult who received the AZD1222 COVID-19 vaccine. The DNA reads TGTGCCAGCAGCTTAATCAGGGCGAACACTGAAGCTTTCTTT. Its protein reads: CASSLIRANTEAFF.